This record looks at one T cell receptor (beta chain) sequence and its context. Its antigen remains unidentified. This specimen belongs to a study of OX40 agonist ivuxolimab in advanced cancers. About the study: Administration of intravenous ivuxolimab to patients occurred every 2 weeks at 0.01 to 10 mg/kg. The study, taken as a whole, reports: Compared with others, partial responders at 0.1-3.0 mg/kg displayed clonal expansion among the lowest. In general, CD8+ T cells held more expanded clones than CD4+ did, on average.

Per germline, CDR1 SGHVS and CDR2 FQNEAQ. Trimming removed 1 base from V and 7 bases from J, with 8 bases in between. The CDR3 is 13 residues long. TCRdb's copy holds only in-frame clones and misses some; the assay was immunoSEQ multiplex PCR. The sample carries about 60,000 clones, around nine tenths recorded once. This sequence joins TRBV7-8 and TRBJ2-4, with a weak D call TRBD2 (6 bases). This TCR derives from an adult with an advanced solid tumor such as melanoma, head and neck, liver or kidney cancer. The source material was CD4+ or CD8+ T cells sorted from blood, sampled in a trial of the OX40 agonist ivuxolimab. The CDR3 loop reads CASSLGTNNIQYF. Here the CDR3 DNA reads TGTGCCAGCAGCTTAGGGACTAATAACATTCAGTACTTC.